The next 20 T cell receptor beta chains were all read from a single sample in a study of response to subunit inactivated influenza vaccine. TCRdb redid the calling of the RT-PCR reads with MiXCR, one entry per CDR3 protein. The table has around 500,000 distinct CDR3 sequences, approximately 11% seen once. The starting material was PBMCs from blood, obtained roughly 48 days after vaccination. The receptors shown here come from a man in his forties or fifties who received an inactivated influenza vaccine.

This clonotype was recorded at least ten times. The chain couples TRBV12-3 or TRBV12-4 to TRBJ2-4; no clear D. The CDR3 is 15 residues long. The V gene lost 0 bases and the J gene lost 0 bases, with 6 bases spanning the gap. The CDR3 region is CASSLAGLAKNIQYF. As DNA, the CDR3 is TGTGCCAGCAGTTTAGCGGGGTTAGCCAAAAACATTCAGTACTTC.

The chain is built from TRBV5-5 and TRBJ2-1; D may be TRBD1 or TRBD2 (5 bases each). The CDR3 sequence is 15 residues long. CDR1 is SGHKS and CDR2 is YYEKEE in the germline V gene (reference sequence). Trimming cost V 3 bases and J 2 bases, with 12 bases left between them. CDR3 coding DNA: TGTGCCAGCAGCTCGAGGGACGGAGCCTACAATGAGCAGTTCTTC. Translated: CASSSRDGAYNEQFF.

This clonotype was seen ten or more times. This rearrangement joins TRBV5-1 to TRBJ2-2; D unclear. V was clipped by 0 bases and J by 5 bases, with 11 bases between them. Germline V lookup: CDR1 SGHRS, CDR2 YFSETQ. This CDR3 contains 15 residues. CDR3: CASSLAPSKTGELFF. Written as DNA, the CDR3 is TGCGCCAGCAGCTTGGCCCCCAGTAAGACCGGGGAGCTGTTTTTT.

V gene TRBV11-2 combines with J gene TRBJ1-6, with 7 bases identical to TRBD1. Germline V CDR1 and CDR2: SGHAT, FQNNGV. The V gene end was trimmed by 6 bases and the J gene end by 7 bases; junction bases not matched to a gene: 9. The CDR3 sequence is 15 residues long. The CDR3 coding sequence is TGTGCCAGCAGGACAGGGCGGGGAGTCAATTCACCCCTCCACTTT. Protein: CASRTGRGVNSPLHF.

This clonotype has more than one count but fewer than ten. The V call is TRBV20-1, the J call TRBJ2-7, with a tentative D call TRBD1 (5 bases). V was pared by 0 bases and J by 6 bases, with 12 bases between. The CDR3 has 13 residues. Germline values: CDR1 DFQATT, CDR2 SNEGSKA (reference sequence). The CDR3 DNA is TGCAGTGCTAGAGAATCGACAGTGGCCGAGCAGTACTTC. This gives the protein CSARESTVAEQYF.

This chain links TRBV12-3 or TRBV12-4 with TRBJ2-7; possible D gene TRBD1, 6 bases. This CDR3 contains 14 residues. V gave up 5 bases and J gave up 6 bases, with 17 bases separating them. The CDR3 reads CASSPQRQAGEQYF. CDR3 DNA: TGTGCCAGCAGTCCTCAAAGACAGGCCGGCGAGCAGTACTTC.

This clonotype occurred many times. This chain connects TRBV5-1 to TRBJ1-5; 7 bases line up with TRBD1. Germline loops: CDR1 SGHRS, CDR2 YFSETQ. This CDR3 has 14 residues. With 4 bases clipped from V and 4 bases from J, the junction kept 5 bases outside the gene matches. The CDR3 region is CASSTGEGNQPQHF. CDR3 sequence (DNA): TGCGCCAGCAGCACAGGGGAGGGTAATCAGCCCCAGCATTTT.

This clonotype has a count of ten or more. The V call is TRBV12-3 or TRBV12-4, the J call TRBJ2-7; possibly TRBD1 for D (6 bases). V lost 5 bases and J lost 3, with 14 bases in between. This CDR3 has 14 residues. Here the CDR3 DNA reads TGTGCCAGCAGTCCTACAGGGCCTCTCTACGAGCAGTACTTC. Protein sequence: CASSPTGPLYEQYF.

This clonotype was detected a few times. This chain links TRBV20-1 with TRBJ2-1; D uncertain. Germline V CDR1 and CDR2: DFQATT, SNEGSKA (reference sequence). The CDR3 is 14 residues long. V lost 5 bases and J lost 6, with 17 bases in between. CDR3 sequence reads: CSAQSRLLVNEQFF. CDR3 coding DNA: TGCAGTGCTCAGTCCCGCTTGCTAGTCAATGAGCAGTTCTTC.

This clonotype was recorded at least ten times. The chain has TRBV20-1 and TRBJ2-7; no clear D gene. Germline lookup yields CDR1 DFQATT and CDR2 SNEGSKA (reference sequence). The V end was cut by 4 bases, the J end by 9 bases, with 31 bases between. CDR3 length: 17 amino acids. In DNA, the CDR3 is TGCAGTGCTATAAGGCAGACGCGCTATCCCCTACGAGGTGGGCAGTACTTC. Protein: CSAIRQTRYPLRGGQYF.

Many counts were recorded for this clonotype. The V gene is TRBV20-1, the J gene TRBJ2-3, with D hard to call. Germline V gene lookup returns CDR1 DFQATT and CDR2 SNEGSKA (reference sequence). Between the trimmed V and J ends, which lost 6 bases and 5 bases, there was a span of 15 bases. The CDR3 is 13 residues long. This CDR3 reads CSAIATMGDTQYF. In DNA, the CDR3 is TGCAGTGCAATCGCTACCATGGGAGATACGCAGTATTTT.

This chain connects TRBV6-1 to TRBJ2-7; D is perhaps TRBD2 (5 bases). The CDR3 sequence is 15 residues long. V gave up 5 bases and J gave up 5 bases, with 19 bases separating them. The V gene's germline CDR1 is MNHNS and CDR2 SASEGT. The CDR3 region is CASSPRAMGVNEQYF. CDR3 sequence (DNA): TGTGCCAGCAGTCCCCGAGCGATGGGAGTCAACGAGCAGTACTTC.

This clonotype was seen at least ten times. J is TRBJ2-7 and V is TRBV10-2, with a tentative D call TRBD2 (6 bases). Germline-derived CDR1 and CDR2 are WSHSY and SAAADI. The CDR3 extends over 13 amino acids. With 6 bases removed from V and 7 bases from J, the gap between germline ends came to 16 bases. CDR3 sequence (DNA): TGCGCCAGCAGCGGCGGGACCCGGGGAGAGCAGTACTTC. Its protein is CASSGGTRGEQYF.

The chain joins TRBV6-5 to TRBJ2-1, with D possibly being TRBD2 (7 bases). Trimming pared 2 bases from V and 2 bases from J, leaving 13 bases between. Germline loops: CDR1 MNHEY, CDR2 SVGAGI. The CDR3 length is 16 residues. The CDR3 reads CASSYPPGGPYNEQFF. Written as DNA, the CDR3 is TGTGCCAGCAGTTACCCCCCGGGGGGCCCCTACAATGAGCAGTTCTTC.

The rearrangement uses TRBV3-1 and TRBJ1-2; 8 nucleotides match TRBD1. Trimming removed 3 bases from V and 0 bases from J; junction bases left unmatched: 6. Germline V lookup: CDR1 LGHDT, CDR2 YNNKEL (reference sequence). The CDR3 is 16 amino acids. The CDR3 sequence: CASSHADRVANYGYTF. Here the CDR3 DNA reads TGTGCCAGCAGCCATGCGGACAGGGTAGCTAACTATGGCTACACCTTC.

This clonotype was seen repeatedly, ten times or more. V is TRBV12-3 or TRBV12-4 and J is TRBJ2-7; maybe TRBD1 (6 bases). The CDR3 runs 14 residues. V was pared by 6 bases and J by 2 bases, with 14 bases between. CDR3 sequence: CASSRTESPYEQYF. The CDR3 bases are TGTGCCAGCAGCCGGACAGAGAGCCCCTACGAGCAGTACTTC.

The V and J genes are TRBV19 and TRBJ2-3, with a tentative D call TRBD2 (7 bases). The germline V and J ends were trimmed by 3 bases and 12 bases, with 19 bases remaining between them. The CDR3 length is 14 residues. Germline CDR1 is LNHDA and CDR2 is SQIVND (reference sequence). The CDR3 DNA reads TGTGCCAGTAGTATGGTGGGGGCGGGAGCGGCCCAGTATTTT. Encoded protein: CASSMVGAGAAQYF. Together with reference TRBV19 and TRBJ2-3, the CDR3 gives the full variable domain: DGGITQSPKYLFRKEGQNVTLSCEQNLNHDAMYWYRQDPGQGLRLIYYSQIVNDFQKGDIAEGYSVSREKKESFPLTVTSAQKNPTAFYLCASSMVGAGAAQYFGPGTRLTVL.

This clonotype has just a few counts. V gene TRBV20-1 combines with J gene TRBJ2-1, with 9 bases lining up with TRBD1. This CDR3 region has 13 residues. V shed 3 bases and J 5 bases; nucleotides not matched to a gene: 2. Per the germline V gene, CDR1 is DFQATT and CDR2 is SNEGSKA (reference sequence). CDR3 DNA sequence: TGCAGTGCTAGCTGGACAGGGGACAATGAGCAGTTCTTC. Protein product: CSASWTGDNEQFF.

This clonotype came up many times. The chain combines TRBV5-1 with TRBJ2-7, with TRBD2 as a possible D gene (6 bases). Per germline, CDR1 SGHRS and CDR2 YFSETQ. This CDR3 region has 13 residues. Deletions cut 5 bases from V and 5 bases from J, with 14 bases between. CDR3 bases: TGCGCCAGCAGGGCCGGGGAGGTCCACGAGCAGTACTTC. It yields the protein CASRAGEVHEQYF.

This clonotype has only a few counts. This rearrangement joins TRBV6-2 or TRBV6-3 to TRBJ2-7; D is possibly TRBD2 (6 bases). CDR1 is MNHEY and CDR2 is SVGEGT in the germline V gene. The CDR3 consists of 14 residues. The germline V and J ends were trimmed by 6 bases and 6 bases, with 18 bases remaining between them. As DNA, the CDR3 is TGTGCCAGCAGGGAGGGGTTTGTGGAAGGCGAGCAGTACTTC. The encoded protein is CASREGFVEGEQYF.